The present T cell receptor beta chain was sequenced within a study of HIV-infected patients and healthy controls. Germline V lookup: CDR1 SGHNT, CDR2 YYREEE (reference sequence). V was pared by 4 bases and J by 1 base, with 11 bases between. The CDR3 consists of 14 residues. TCRdb reprocessed the 5' RACE reads with MiXCR, giving one entry per CDR3 protein. The repertoire includes 18,000 or so distinct CDR3 sequences, roughly 15% of them detected once, and roughly 25% sits in the top ten. Input material: CD8+ T cells from blood. This receptor was taken from a human donor in good health. The rearrangement joins TRBV5-4 to TRBJ1-2; the D gene is possibly TRBD1 (5 bases). CDR3 protein: CASSPGTYNYGYTF. The CDR3 coding sequence is TGTGCCAGCAGCCCTGGGACTTATAACTATGGCTACACCTTC. Together with reference TRBV5-4 and TRBJ1-2, the CDR3 gives the full variable domain: ETGVTQSPTHLIKTRGQQVTLRCSSQSGHNTVSWYQQALGQGPQFIFQYYREEENGRGNFPPRFSGLQFPNYSSELNVNALELDDSALYLCASSPGTYNYGYTFGSGTRLTVV.